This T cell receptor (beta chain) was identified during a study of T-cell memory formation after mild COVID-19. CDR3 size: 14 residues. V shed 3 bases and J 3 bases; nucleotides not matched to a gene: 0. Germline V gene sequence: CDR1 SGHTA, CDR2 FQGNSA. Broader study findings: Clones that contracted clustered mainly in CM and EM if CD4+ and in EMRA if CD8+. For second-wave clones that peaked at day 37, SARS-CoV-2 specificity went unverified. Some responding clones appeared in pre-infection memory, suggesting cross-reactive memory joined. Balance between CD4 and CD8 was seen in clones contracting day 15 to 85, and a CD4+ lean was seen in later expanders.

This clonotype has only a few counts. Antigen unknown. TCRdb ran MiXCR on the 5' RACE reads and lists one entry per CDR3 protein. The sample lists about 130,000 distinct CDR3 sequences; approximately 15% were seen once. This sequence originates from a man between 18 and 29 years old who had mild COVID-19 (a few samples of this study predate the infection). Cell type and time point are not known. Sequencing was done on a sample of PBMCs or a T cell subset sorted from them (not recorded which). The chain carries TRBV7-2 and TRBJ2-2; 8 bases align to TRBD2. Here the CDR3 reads CASSFSGDTGELFF. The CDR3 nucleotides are TGTGCCAGCAGCTTTAGCGGGGACACCGGGGAGCTGTTTTTT.